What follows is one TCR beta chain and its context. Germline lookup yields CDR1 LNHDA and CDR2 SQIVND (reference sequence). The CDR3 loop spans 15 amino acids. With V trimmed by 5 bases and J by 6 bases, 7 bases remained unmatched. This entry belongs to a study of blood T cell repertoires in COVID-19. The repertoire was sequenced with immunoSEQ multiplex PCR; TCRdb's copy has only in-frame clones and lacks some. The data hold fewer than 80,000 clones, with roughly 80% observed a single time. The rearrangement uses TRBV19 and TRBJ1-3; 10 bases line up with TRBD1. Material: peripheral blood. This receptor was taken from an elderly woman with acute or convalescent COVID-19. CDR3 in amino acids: CASSVGTGAVNTIYF. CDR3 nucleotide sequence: TGTGCCAGTAGTGTCGGGACAGGGGCTGTAAACACCATATATTTT.